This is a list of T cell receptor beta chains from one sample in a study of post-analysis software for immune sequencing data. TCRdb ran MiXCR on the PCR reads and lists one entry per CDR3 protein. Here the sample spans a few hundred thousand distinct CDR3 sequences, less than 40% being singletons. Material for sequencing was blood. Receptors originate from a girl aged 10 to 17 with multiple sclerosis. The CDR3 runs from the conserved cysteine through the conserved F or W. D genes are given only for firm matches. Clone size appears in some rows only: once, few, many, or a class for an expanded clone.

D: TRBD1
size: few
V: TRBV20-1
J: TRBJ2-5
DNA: TGCAGTGCTAGTAGGGACAGGGGACTCCTTGAGAAGCAGTACTTC
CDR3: CSASRDRGLLEKQYF

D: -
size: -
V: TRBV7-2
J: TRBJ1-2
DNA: TGTGCCAGCAGCTTAAGGTTCGAGGGGCAAGGGTCATCGGTCTATGGTGGCTACACCTTC
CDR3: CASSLRFEGQGSSVYGGYTF

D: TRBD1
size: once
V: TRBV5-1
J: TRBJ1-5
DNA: TGCGCCAACAGCATCGCAGGGGGTCAGCCCCAGCATTTT
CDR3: CANSIAGGQPQHF

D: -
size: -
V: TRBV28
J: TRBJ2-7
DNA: TGTGCCAGCAGTACGTACCGGGCGTCCTCCTACGAGCAGTACTTC
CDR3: CASSTYRASSYEQYF

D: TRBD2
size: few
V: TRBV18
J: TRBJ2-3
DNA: TGTGCCAGCTCACCACTTGCGGGGGATGCAGATACGCAGTATTTT
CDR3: CASSPLAGDADTQYF

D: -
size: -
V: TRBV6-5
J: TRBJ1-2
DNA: TGTGCCAGCAGTTACAATACAGGGTTCGGCTACACCTTC
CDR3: CASSYNTGFGYTF

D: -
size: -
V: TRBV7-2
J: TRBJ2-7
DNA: TGTGCCAGCAGCTTAGCCCAGGGGATCGACGAGCAGTACTTC
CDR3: CASSLAQGIDEQYF

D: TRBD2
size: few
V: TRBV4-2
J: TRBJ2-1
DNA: TGTGCCAGCAGCCAAGAATGGCTAGCGGGGGGGTACAATGAGCAGTTCTTC
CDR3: CASSQEWLAGGYNEQFF

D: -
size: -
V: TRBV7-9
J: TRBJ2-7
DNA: TGTGCCAGCAGCTTGACAGCTGGTCCCCTACACGGCTCCTACGAGCAGTACTTC
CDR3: CASSLTAGPLHGSYEQYF

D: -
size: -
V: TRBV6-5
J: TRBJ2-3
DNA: TGTGCCAGCAGGCTAGCGCTCACAGATACGCAGTATTTT
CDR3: CASRLALTDTQYF

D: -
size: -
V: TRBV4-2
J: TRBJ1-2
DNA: TGTGCCAGCAGCCCCCTCGGGGTAGACAACTATGGCTACACCTTC
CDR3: CASSPLGVDNYGYTF

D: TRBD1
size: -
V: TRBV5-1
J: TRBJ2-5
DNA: TGCGCCAGCAGCACGGGACAGGGAAGGGAGACCCAGTACTTC
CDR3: CASSTGQGRETQYF

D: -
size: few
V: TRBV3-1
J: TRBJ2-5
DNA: TGTGCCAGCAGTTACCGCTGGGGGTCCGAAGAGACCCAGTACTTC
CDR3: CASSYRWGSEETQYF

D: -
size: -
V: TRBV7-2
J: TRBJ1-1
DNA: TGTGCCAGCAGCTTGGGACCATCCTCATCTATAACTGAAGCTTTCTTT
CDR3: CASSLGPSSSITEAFF

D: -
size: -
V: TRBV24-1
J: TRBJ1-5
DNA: TGTGCCACCAGTGGTGGGTATAATCAGCCCCAGCATTTT
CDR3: CATSGGYNQPQHF

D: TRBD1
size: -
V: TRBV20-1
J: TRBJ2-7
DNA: TGCAGTGCCCCCGGGACAGCAAACTCCTACGAGCAGTACTTC
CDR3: CSAPGTANSYEQYF

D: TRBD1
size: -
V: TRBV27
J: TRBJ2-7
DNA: TGTGCCAGCAGTTCCTCGTCGGACAGGGAAGACTACGAGCAGTACTTC
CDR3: CASSSSSDREDYEQYF

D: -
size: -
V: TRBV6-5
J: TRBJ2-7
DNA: TGTGCCAGCAGTTACGAGGGGAGCGCCGCCTACGAGCAGGACTTC
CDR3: CASSYEGSAAYEQDF